This record covers a single T cell receptor (beta chain). What it recognizes is unknown. One end of the junction does not line up with germline, which may come from a read error. This CDR3 has 14 amino acids. Germline CDR1 and CDR2: ENHRY and SYGVKD. This record belongs to a study of post-analysis software for immune sequencing data. Broader study findings: Five TRBV segments, including TRBV5-6, TRBV5-1 and TRBV20-1, were more frequent in patients than controls.

Unique molecular identifiers tagged the TCR beta cDNA libraries. TCRdb analysed the PCR reads with MiXCR anew, one entry per CDR3 protein. The repertoire includes hundreds of thousands of distinct CDR3 sequences, approximately 53% of them detected once, and roughly 4.4% sits in the top ten. The sequenced sample was blood. The TCR originated in a girl under 18 with multiple sclerosis. The chain joins TRBV10-3 to TRBJ2-6; 7 bases are shared with TRBD1. The CDR3 is CALRQGSGANVLTF. CDR3 coding DNA: TGTGCCCTCAGACAGGGTTCTGGGGCCAACGTCCTGACTTTC.